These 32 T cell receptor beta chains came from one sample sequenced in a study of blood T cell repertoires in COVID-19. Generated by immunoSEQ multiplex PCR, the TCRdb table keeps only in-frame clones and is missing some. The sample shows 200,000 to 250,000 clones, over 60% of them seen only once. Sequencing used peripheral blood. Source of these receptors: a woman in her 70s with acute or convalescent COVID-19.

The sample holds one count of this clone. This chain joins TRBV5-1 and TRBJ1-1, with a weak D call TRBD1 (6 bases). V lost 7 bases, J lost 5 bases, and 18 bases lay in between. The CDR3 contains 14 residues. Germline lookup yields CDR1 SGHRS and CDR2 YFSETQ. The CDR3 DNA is TGCGCCAGCGTACAGGGTGGGAGTGAGACTGAAGCTTTCTTT. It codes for CASVQGGSETEAFF.

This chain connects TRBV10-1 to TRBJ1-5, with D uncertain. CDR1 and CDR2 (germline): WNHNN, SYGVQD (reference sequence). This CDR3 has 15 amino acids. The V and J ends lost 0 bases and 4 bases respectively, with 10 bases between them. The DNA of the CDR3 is TGCGCCAGCAGTGAGTCGGTAACGGTAAATCAGCCCCAGCATTTT. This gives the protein CASSESVTVNQPQHF.

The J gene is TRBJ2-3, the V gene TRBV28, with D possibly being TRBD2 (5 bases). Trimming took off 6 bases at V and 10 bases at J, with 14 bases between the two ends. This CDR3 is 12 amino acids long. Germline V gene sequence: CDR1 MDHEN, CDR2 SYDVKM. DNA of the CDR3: TGTGCCAGCAGCCCCCGAGGGAGATCGCAGTATTTT. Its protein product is CASSPRGRSQYF.

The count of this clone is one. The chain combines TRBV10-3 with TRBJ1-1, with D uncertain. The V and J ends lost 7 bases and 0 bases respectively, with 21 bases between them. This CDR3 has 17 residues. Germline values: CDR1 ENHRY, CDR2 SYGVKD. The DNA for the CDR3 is TGTGCCATCACTCGAGCCTTGGGAGGCGACATGAACACTGAAGCTTTCTTT. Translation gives CAITRALGGDMNTEAFF.

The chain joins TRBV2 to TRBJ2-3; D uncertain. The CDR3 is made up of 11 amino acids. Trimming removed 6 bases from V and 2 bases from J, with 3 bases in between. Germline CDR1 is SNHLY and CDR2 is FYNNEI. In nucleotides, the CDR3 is TGTGCCAGCAGCTTCACAGATACGCAGTATTTT. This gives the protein CASSFTDTQYF.

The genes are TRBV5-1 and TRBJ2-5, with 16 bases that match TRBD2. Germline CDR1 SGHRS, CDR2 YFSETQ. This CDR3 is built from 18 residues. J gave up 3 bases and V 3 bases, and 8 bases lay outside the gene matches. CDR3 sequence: CASSSGLAGGPRKETQYF. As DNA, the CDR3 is TGCGCCAGCAGCTCGGGACTAGCGGGGGGGCCGCGGAAAGAGACCCAGTACTTC.

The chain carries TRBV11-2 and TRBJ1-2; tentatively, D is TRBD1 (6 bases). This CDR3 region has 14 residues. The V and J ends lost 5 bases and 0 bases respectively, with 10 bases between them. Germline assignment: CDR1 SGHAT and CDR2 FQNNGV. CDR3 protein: CASSPDSTNYGYTF. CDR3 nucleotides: TGTGCCAGCAGCCCGGACAGCACTAACTATGGCTACACCTTC.

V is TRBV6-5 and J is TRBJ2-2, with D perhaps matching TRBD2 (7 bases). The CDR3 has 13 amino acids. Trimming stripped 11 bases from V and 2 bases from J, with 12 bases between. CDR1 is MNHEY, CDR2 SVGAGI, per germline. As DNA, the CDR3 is TGTGCCGGGGGGGACACTAACACCGGGGAGCTGTTTTTT. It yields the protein CAGGDTNTGELFF.

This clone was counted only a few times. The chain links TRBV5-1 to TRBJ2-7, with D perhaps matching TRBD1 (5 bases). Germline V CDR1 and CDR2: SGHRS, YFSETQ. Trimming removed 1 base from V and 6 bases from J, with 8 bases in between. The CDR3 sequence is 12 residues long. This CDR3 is CASSLQGGEQYF. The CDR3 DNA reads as TGCGCCAGCAGCTTGCAGGGTGGCGAGCAGTACTTC.

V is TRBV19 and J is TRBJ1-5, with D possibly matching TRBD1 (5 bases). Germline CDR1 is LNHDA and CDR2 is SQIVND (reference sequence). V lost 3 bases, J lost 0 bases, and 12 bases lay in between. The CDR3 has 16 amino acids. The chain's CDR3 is CASSMGGAFSNQPQHF. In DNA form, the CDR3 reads TGTGCCAGTAGTATGGGAGGGGCTTTTAGCAATCAGCCCCAGCATTTT.

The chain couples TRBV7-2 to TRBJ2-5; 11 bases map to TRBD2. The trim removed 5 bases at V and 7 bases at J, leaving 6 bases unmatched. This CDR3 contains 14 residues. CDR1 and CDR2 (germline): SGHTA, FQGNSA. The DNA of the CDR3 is TGTGCCAGCAGCCAAACTAGCGGGGGCAGGACCCAGTACTTC. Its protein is CASSQTSGGRTQYF. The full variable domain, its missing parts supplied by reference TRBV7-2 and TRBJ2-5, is GAGVSQSPSNKVTEKGKDVELRCDPISGHTALYWYRQSLGQGLEFLIYFQGNSAPDKSGLPSDRFSAERTGGSVSTLTIQRTQQEDSAVYLCASSQTSGGRTQYFGPGTRLLVL.

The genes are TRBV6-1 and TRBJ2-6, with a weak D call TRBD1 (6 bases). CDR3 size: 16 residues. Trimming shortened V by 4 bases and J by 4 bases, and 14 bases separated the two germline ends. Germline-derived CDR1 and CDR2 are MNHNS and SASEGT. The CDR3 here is CASSGNTGIGANVLTF. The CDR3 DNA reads TGTGCCAGCAGTGGAAACACAGGGATCGGGGCCAACGTCCTGACTTTC.

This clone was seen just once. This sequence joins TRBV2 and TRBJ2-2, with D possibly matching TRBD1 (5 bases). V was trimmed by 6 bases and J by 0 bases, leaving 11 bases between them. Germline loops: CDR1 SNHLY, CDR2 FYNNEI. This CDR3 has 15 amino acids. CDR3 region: CASRDRSANTGELFF. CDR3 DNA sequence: TGTGCCAGCAGAGACAGATCCGCGAACACCGGGGAGCTGTTTTTT.

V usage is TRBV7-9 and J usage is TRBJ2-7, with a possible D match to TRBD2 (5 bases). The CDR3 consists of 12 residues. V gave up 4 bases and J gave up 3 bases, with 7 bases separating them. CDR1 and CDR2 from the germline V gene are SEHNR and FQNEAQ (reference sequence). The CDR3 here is CASSYGLYEQYF. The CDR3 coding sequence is TGTGCCAGCAGCTACGGACTCTACGAGCAGTACTTC.

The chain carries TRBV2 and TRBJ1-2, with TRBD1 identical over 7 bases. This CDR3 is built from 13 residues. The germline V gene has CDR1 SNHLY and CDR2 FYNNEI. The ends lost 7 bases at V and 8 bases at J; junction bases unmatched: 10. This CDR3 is CASNQGGTGGYTF. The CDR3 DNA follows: TGTGCCAGCAACCAAGGGGGCACCGGCGGCTACACCTTC. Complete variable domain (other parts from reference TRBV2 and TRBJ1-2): EPEVTQTPSHQVTQMGQEVILRCVPISNHLYFYWYRQILGQKVEFLVSFYNNEISEKSEIFDDQFSVERPDGSNFTLKIRSTKLEDSAMYFCASNQGGTGGYTFGSGTRLTVV.

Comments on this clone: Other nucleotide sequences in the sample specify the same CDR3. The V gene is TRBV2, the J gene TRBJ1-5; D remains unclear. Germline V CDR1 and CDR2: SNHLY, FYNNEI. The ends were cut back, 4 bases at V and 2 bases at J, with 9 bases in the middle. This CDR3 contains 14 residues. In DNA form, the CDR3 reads TGTGCCAGCAGTGTAAGCGGTGGCAATCAGCCCCAGCATTTT. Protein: CASSVSGGNQPQHF.

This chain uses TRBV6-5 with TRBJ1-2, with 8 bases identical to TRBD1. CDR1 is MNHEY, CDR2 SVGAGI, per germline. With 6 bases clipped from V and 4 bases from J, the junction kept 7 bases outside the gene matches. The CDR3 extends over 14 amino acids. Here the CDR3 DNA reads TGTGCCAGCAGGTACGCAGGGGGCGTCTATGGCTACACCTTC. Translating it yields CASRYAGGVYGYTF.

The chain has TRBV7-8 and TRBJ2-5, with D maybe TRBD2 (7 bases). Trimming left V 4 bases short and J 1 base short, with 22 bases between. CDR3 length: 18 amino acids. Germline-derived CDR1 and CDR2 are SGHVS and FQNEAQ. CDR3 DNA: TGTGCCAGCAGCTCCCGGCCGGCGGGGGCCCTCTTCCAAGAGACCCAGTACTTC. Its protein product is CASSSRPAGALFQETQYF.

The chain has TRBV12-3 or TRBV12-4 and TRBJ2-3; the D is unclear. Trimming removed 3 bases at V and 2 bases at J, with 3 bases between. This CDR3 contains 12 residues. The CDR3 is CASSFSTDTQYF. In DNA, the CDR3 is TGTGCCAGCAGTTTCTCCACAGATACGCAGTATTTT.

The CDR3 DNA reads TGTGCCAGTAGTATGGTGCGAGTCTCTGGAAACACCATATATTTT. Translating gives CASSMVRVSGNTIYF. The V gene is TRBV19, the J gene TRBJ1-3; D remains unclear. Between the trimmed V and J ends, which lost 3 bases and 0 bases, there was a span of 9 bases. The CDR3 is 15 residues long. Germline lookup yields CDR1 LNHDA and CDR2 SQIVND (reference sequence).

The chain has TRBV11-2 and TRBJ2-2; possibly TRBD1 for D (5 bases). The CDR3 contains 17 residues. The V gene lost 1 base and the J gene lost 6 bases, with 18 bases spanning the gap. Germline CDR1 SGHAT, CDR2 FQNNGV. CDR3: CASSLGARGPASGELFF. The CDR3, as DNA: TGTGCCAGCAGCTTAGGGGCTAGGGGTCCTGCCTCCGGGGAGCTGTTTTTT.

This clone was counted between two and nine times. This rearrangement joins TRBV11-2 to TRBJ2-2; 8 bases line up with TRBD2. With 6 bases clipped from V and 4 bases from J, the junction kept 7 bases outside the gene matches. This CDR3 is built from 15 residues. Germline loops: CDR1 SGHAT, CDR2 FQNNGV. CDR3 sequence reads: CASRGTLAGTGELFF. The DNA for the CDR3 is TGTGCCAGCAGGGGAACCCTAGCGGGCACCGGGGAGCTGTTTTTT.

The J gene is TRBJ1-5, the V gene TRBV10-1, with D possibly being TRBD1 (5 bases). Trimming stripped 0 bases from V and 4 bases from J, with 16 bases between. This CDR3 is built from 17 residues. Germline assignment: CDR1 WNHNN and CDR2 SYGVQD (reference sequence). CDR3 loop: CASSESEEQDPNQPQHF. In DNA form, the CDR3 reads TGCGCCAGCAGTGAGTCAGAGGAACAGGACCCTAATCAGCCCCAGCATTTT.

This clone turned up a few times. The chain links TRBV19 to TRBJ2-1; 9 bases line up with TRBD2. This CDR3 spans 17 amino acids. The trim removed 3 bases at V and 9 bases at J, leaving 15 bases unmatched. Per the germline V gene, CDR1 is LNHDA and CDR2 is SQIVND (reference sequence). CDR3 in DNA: TGTGCCAGTAGTATGGTACAAACGGCGGGGGGGCAGGGTGAGCAGTTCTTC. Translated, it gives CASSMVQTAGGQGEQFF. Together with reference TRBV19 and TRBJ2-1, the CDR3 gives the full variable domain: DGGITQSPKYLFRKEGQNVTLSCEQNLNHDAMYWYRQDPGQGLRLIYYSQIVNDFQKGDIAEGYSVSREKKESFPLTVTSAQKNPTAFYLCASSMVQTAGGQGEQFFGPGTRLTVL.

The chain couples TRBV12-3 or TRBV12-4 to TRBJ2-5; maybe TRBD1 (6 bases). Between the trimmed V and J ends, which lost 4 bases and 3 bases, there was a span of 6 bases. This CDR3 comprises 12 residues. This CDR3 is CASSWTEETQYF. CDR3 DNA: TGTGCCAGCAGTTGGACAGAAGAGACCCAGTACTTC.

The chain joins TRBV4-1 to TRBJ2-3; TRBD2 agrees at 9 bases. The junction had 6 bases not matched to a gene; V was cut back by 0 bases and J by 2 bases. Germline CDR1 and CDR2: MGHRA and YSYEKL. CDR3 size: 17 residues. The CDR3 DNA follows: TGCGCCAGCAGCCAAGAGATTAGCGGGGGCGTCACAGATACGCAGTATTTT. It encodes CASSQEISGGVTDTQYF.

CDR3 in DNA: TGTGCCAGCAGCGTACGAGGGACTAGAGGGAATGAGCAGTTCTTC. This gives the protein CASSVRGTRGNEQFF. The chain links TRBV7-2 to TRBJ2-1; 8 nucleotides agree with TRBD2. CDR1 SGHTA and CDR2 FQGNSA come from the germline V gene. The length of the CDR3 is 15 residues. V trimming: 5 bases; J trimming: 7 bases; junction bases outside the gene matches: 10. Full variable domain (outside the CDR3, taken from reference TRBV7-2 and TRBJ2-1): GAGVSQSPSNKVTEKGKDVELRCDPISGHTALYWYRQSLGQGLEFLIYFQGNSAPDKSGLPSDRFSAERTGGSVSTLTIQRTQQEDSAVYLCASSVRGTRGNEQFFGPGTRLTVL.

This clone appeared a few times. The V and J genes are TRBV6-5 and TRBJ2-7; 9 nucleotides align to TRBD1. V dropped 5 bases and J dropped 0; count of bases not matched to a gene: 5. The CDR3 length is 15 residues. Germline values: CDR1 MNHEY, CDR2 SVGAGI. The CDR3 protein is CASSTGGWSSYEQYF. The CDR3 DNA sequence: TGTGCCAGCAGTACAGGGGGCTGGAGCTCCTACGAGCAGTACTTC.

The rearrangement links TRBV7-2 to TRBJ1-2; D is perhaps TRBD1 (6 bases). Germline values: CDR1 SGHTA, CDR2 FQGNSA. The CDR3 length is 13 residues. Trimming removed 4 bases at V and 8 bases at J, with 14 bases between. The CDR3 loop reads CASSSSGADGYTF. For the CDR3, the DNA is TGTGCCAGCAGCTCGTCAGGGGCTGACGGCTACACCTTC. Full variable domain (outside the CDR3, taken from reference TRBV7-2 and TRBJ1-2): GAGVSQSPSNKVTEKGKDVELRCDPISGHTALYWYRQSLGQGLEFLIYFQGNSAPDKSGLPSDRFSAERTGGSVSTLTIQRTQQEDSAVYLCASSSSGADGYTFGSGTRLTVV.

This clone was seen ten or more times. CDR3 protein: CASSPGLGSGGGELFF. CDR3 nucleotide sequence: TGTGCCAGCAGCCCCGGACTGGGAAGCGGCGGCGGGGAGCTGTTTTTT. The gene calls are TRBV7-2 and TRBJ2-2; D possibly corresponds to TRBD2 (5 bases). This CDR3 has 16 amino acids. Germline V gene sequence: CDR1 SGHTA, CDR2 FQGNSA. V lost 5 bases and J lost 7, with 20 bases in between.

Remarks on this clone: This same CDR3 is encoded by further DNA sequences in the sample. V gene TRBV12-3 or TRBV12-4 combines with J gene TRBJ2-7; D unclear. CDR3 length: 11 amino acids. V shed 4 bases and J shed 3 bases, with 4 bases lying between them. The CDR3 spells CASSSGYEQYF. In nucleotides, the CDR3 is TGTGCCAGCAGTTCAGGCTACGAGCAGTACTTC.

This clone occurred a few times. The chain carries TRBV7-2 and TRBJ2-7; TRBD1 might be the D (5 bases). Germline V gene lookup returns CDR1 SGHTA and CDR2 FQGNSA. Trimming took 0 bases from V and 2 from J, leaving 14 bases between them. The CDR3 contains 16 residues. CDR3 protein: CASSLAFQGGTYEQYF. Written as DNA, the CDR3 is TGTGCCAGCAGCTTAGCGTTTCAGGGTGGGACCTACGAGCAGTACTTC.